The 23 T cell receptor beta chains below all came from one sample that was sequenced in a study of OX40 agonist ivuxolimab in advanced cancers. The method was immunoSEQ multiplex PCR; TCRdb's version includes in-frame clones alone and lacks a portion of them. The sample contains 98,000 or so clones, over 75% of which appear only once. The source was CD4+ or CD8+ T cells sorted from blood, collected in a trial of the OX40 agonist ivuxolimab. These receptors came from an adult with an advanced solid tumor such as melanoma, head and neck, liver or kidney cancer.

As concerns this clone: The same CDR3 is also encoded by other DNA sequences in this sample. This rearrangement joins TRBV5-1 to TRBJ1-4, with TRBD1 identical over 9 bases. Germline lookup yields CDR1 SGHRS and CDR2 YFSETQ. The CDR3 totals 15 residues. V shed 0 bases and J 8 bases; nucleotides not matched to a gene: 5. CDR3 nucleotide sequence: TGCGCCAGCAGCTTGGCCGGGACAGGGAGGGAAAAACTGTTTTTT. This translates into CASSLAGTGREKLFF.

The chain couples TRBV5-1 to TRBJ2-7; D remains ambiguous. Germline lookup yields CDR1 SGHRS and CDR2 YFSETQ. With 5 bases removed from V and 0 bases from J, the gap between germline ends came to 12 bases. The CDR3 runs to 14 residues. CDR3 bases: TGCGCCAGCAGACCCGTCCTAAGCTCCTACGAGCAGTACTTC. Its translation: CASRPVLSSYEQYF.

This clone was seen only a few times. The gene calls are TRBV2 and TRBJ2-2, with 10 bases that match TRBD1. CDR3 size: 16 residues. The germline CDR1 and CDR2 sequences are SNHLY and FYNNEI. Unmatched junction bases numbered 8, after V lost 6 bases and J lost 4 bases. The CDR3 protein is CASSIDRGRATGELFF. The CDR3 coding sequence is TGTGCCAGCAGCATTGACAGGGGGCGGGCCACCGGGGAGCTGTTTTTT.

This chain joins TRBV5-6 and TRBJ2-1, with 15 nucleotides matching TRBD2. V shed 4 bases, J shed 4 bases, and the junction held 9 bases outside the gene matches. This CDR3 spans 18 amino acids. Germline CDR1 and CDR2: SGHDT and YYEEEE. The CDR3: CASSPGLAGGRLYNEQFF. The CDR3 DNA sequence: TGTGCCAGCAGCCCCGGACTAGCGGGAGGGCGACTTTACAATGAGCAGTTCTTC.

The CDR3 is CASSQGLASYNEQFF. The CDR3 DNA follows: TGCGCCAGCAGCCAAGGACTAGCGTCCTACAATGAGCAGTTCTTC. J is TRBJ2-1 and V is TRBV4-1; TRBD2 aligns across 8 bases. Germline V gene lookup returns CDR1 MGHRA and CDR2 YSYEKL. Unmatched junction bases numbered 0, after V lost 1 base and J lost 1 base. The CDR3 has 15 residues.

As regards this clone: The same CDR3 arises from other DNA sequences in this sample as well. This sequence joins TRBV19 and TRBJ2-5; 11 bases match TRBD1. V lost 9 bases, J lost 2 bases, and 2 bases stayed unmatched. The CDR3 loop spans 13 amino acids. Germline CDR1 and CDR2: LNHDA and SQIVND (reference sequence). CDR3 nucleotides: TGTGCCAGCCGGGACAGGGGGCAAGAGACCCAGTACTTC. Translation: CASRDRGQETQYF.

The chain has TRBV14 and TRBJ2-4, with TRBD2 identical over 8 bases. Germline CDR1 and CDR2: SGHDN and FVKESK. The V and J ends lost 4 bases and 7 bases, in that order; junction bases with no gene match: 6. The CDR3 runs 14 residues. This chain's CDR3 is CASSRTSSKNIQYF. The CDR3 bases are TGTGCCAGCAGCCGGACTAGCAGTAAGAACATTCAGTACTTC.

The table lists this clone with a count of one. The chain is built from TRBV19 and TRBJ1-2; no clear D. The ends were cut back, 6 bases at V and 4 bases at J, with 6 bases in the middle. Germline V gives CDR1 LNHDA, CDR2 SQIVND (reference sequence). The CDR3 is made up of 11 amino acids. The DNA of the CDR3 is TGTGCCAGTAGGGGAGTCTATGGCTACACCTTC. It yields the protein CASRGVYGYTF.

As DNA, the CDR3 is TGTGCCAGCAGCCAAGTCAGTGGGACAGGGGCGACGGGGACCCAGTACTTC. Its protein is CASSQVSGTGATGTQYF. The chain uses TRBV4-2 and TRBJ2-5, with TRBD1 matching 10 bases. CDR1 LGHNA and CDR2 YNFKEQ come from the germline V gene. The CDR3 is 17 residues long. V trimming: 1 base; J trimming: 7 bases; junction bases outside the gene matches: 12.

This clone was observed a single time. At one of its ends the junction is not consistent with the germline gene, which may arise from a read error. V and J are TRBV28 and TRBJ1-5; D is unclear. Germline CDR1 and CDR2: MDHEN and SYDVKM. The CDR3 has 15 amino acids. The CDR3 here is CASFIGEGYNQPQHF. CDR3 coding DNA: TGTGCCAGCTTCATTGGGGAGGGCTATAATCAACCCCAGCATTTT.

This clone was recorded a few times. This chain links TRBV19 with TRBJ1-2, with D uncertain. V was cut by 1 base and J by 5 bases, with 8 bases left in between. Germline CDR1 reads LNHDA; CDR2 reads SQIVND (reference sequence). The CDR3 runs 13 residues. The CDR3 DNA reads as TGTGCCAGTAGTATAGGGGAAGGGTATGGCTACACCTTC. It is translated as CASSIGEGYGYTF.

The CDR3 protein is CASSQRLPIWARREFLADTQYF. DNA of the CDR3: TGTGCCAGCAGCCAACGTCTCCCGATCTGGGCGCGGCGGGAGTTTCTAGCAGATACGCAGTATTTT. The rearrangement uses TRBV14 and TRBJ2-3; 7 bases line up with TRBD2. The germline V gene has CDR1 SGHDN and CDR2 FVKESK. The J segment lost 4 bases and the V segment lost 2 bases, leaving 27 bases of the junction unmatched. The CDR3 runs 22 residues.

CDR3 loop: CASSPERVAKNIQYF. In DNA, the CDR3 is TGTGCCAGCAGCCCAGAGAGGGTGGCCAAAAACATTCAGTACTTC. The chain combines TRBV11-3 with TRBJ2-4; tentatively, D is TRBD2 (5 bases). This CDR3 is 15 amino acids long. Germline V gene sequence: CDR1 SGHNT, CDR2 YENEEA. The V and J ends lost 5 bases and 1 base respectively, with 12 bases between them.

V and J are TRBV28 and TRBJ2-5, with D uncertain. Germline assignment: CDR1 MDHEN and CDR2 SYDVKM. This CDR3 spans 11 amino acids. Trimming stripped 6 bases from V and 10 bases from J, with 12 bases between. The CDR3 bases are TGTGCCAGCAGCTGGGCCAGACACCAGTACTTC. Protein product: CASSWARHQYF.

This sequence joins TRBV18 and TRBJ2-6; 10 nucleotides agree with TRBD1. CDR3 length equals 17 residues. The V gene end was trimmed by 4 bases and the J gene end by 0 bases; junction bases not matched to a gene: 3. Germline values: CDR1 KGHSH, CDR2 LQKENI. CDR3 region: CASSQGTGASGANVLTF. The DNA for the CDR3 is TGTGCCAGCTCACAAGGGACAGGGGCCTCTGGGGCCAACGTCCTGACTTTC.

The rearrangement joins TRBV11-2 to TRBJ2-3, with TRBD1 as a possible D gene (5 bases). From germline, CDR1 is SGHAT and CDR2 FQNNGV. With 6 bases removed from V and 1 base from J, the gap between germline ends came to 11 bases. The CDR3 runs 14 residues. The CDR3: CASRRLGGTDTQYF. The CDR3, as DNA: TGTGCCAGCAGAAGGCTAGGGGGCACAGATACGCAGTATTTT.

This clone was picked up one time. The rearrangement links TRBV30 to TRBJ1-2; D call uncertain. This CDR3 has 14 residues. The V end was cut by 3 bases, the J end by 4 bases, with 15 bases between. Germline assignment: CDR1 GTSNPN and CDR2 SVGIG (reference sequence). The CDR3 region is CAWRLAGGGYGYTF. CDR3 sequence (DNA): TGTGCCTGGAGACTGGCGGGAGGAGGCTATGGCTACACCTTC.

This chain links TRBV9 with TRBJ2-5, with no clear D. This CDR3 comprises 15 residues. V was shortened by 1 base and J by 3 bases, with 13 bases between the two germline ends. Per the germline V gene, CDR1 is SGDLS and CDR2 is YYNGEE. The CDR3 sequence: CASSVSPEVKETQYF. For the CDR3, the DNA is TGTGCCAGCAGCGTAAGCCCAGAGGTGAAAGAGACCCAGTACTTC.

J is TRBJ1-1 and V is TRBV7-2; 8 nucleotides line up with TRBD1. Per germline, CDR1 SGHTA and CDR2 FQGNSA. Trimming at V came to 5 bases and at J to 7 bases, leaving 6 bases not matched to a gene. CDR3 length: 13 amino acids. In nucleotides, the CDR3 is TGTGCCAGCAGCCCAGGACAGGGAAGTGAAGCTTTCTTT. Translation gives CASSPGQGSEAFF.

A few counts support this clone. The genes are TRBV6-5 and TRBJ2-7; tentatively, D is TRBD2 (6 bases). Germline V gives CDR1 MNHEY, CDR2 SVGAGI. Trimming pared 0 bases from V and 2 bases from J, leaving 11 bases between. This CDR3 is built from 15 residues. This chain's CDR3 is CASSYSGGRTYEQYF. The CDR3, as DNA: TGTGCCAGCAGTTACTCCGGTGGGAGGACCTACGAGCAGTACTTC.

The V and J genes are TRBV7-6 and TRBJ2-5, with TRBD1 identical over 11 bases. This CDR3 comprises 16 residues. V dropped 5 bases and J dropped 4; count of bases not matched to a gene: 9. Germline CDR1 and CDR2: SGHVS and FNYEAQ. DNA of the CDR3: TGTGCCAGCAGCCAACGGACAGGGGGCGGGGGAGAGACCCAGTACTTC. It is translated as CASSQRTGGGGETQYF.

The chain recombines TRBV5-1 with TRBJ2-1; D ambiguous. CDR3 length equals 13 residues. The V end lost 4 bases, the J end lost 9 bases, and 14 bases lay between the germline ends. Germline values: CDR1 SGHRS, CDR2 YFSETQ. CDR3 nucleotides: TGCGCCAGCAGCCTACCTCTGGGCACTGAGCAGTTCTTC. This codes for CASSLPLGTEQFF.

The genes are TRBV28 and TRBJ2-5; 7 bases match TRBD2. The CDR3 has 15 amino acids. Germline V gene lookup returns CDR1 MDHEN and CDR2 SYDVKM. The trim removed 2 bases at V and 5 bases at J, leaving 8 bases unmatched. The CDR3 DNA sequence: TGTGCCAGCAGTTTAGGTGGTATTAGCGGGGAGACCCAGTACTTC. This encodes CASSLGGISGETQYF.